The 25 T cell receptor beta chains in this list originate from one sample, sequenced in a study of cytotoxic CD8 clonotypes in ibrutinib-treated CLL. TCRdb keeps only in-frame clones here, not all; method: immunoSEQ multiplex PCR. The sample contains fewer than 400,000 clones, roughly 71% of which appear only once. The sample here was PBMCs, taken after 36 months of ibrutinib treatment. Receptor source: a human donor with chronic lymphocytic leukemia.

The gene calls are TRBV27 and TRBJ1-1; a weak D match, TRBD1 (5 bases). Between the trimmed V and J ends, which lost 7 bases and 10 bases, there was a span of 13 bases. CDR1 and CDR2 from the germline V gene are MNHEY and SMNVEV (reference sequence). The CDR3 runs 11 residues. The CDR3 DNA is TGTGCCAGCATAGTGAGGGGCTCAGCTTTCTTT. It yields the protein CASIVRGSAFF.

The genes are TRBV4-1 and TRBJ2-7; D unresolved. The CDR3 runs to 15 residues. V lost 3 bases and J 2 bases, leaving 14 bases between the germline ends. From germline, CDR1 is MGHRA and CDR2 YSYEKL. DNA for the CDR3: TGCGCCAGCAGCCATATTGGCCGGAAAACCTACGAGCAGTACTTC. Translation: CASSHIGRKTYEQYF.

This clone occurred a few times. J is TRBJ2-3 and V is TRBV5-1; TRBD2 matches 10 bases. Germline V gene sequence: CDR1 SGHRS, CDR2 YFSETQ. CDR3 length: 15 residues. Unmatched junction bases numbered 2, after V lost 1 base and J lost 3 bases. This chain's CDR3 is CASSLQLAGTDTQYF. The CDR3 nucleotides read TGCGCCAGCAGCTTGCAACTAGCGGGAACAGATACGCAGTATTTT.

Only a few counts were recorded for this clone. The chain couples TRBV5-1 to TRBJ2-7; D possibly corresponds to TRBD1 (5 bases). Germline lookup yields CDR1 SGHRS and CDR2 YFSETQ. This CDR3 comprises 14 residues. V was trimmed by 0 bases and J by 2 bases, leaving 9 bases between them. The CDR3 region has the DNA TGCGCCAGCAGCTTGGATTTGACAGCCTACGAGCAGTACTTC. As protein: CASSLDLTAYEQYF.

V gene TRBV28 combines with J gene TRBJ2-1; 12 bases map to TRBD2. CDR1 MDHEN and CDR2 SYDVKM come from the germline V gene. The CDR3 has 16 amino acids. V lost 4 bases to trimming and J lost 8 bases; unmatched junction nucleotides: 9. CDR3 sequence reads: CASSSPTSGSSHEQFF. In DNA form, the CDR3 reads TGTGCCAGCAGTTCCCCGACTAGCGGGAGTTCCCATGAGCAGTTCTTC.

The rearrangement links TRBV7-3 to TRBJ2-3, with D possibly matching TRBD2 (5 bases). Trimming pared 1 base from V and 0 bases from J, leaving 14 bases between. Germline-derived CDR1 and CDR2 are SGHTA and FQGTGA. This CDR3 has 17 amino acids. The CDR3 DNA reads as TGTGCCAGCAGCTTAAGGCCCCTCAGCGGAAGCACAGATACGCAGTATTTT. Amino acid sequence: CASSLRPLSGSTDTQYF.

V and J are TRBV13 and TRBJ2-1; D is unresolved. The V gene's germline CDR1 is PRHDT and CDR2 FYEKMQ (reference sequence). The germline V and J ends were trimmed by 1 base and 10 bases, with 5 bases remaining between them. The CDR3 is made up of 11 amino acids. CDR3 coding DNA: TGTGCCAGCAGCTTAGAGAGGGAGCAGTTCTTC. This sequence encodes CASSLEREQFF.

This clone appeared a single time. This rearrangement joins TRBV7-4 to TRBJ2-5; 11 nucleotides match TRBD2. CDR3 length: 18 amino acids. J lost 9 bases, V lost 5 bases, and 20 bases had no gene match. Per germline, CDR1 SGHVT and CDR2 SQSDAQ. CDR3 nucleotide sequence: TGTGCCAGCAGCCCACCTTGGACTAGCGGGCGTCATTGGAGGGCCCAGTACTTC. Translated: CASSPPWTSGRHWRAQYF. The full variable domain, in which reference TRBV7-4 and TRBJ2-5 provide the parts outside the CDR3, is GAGVSQSPRYKVAKRGRDVALRCDSISGHVTLYWYRQTLGQGSEVLTYSQSDAQRDKSGRPSGRFSAERPERSVSTLKIQRTEQGDSAVYLCASSPPWTSGRHWRAQYFGPGTRLLVL.

This clone was detected only a few times. The rearrangement uses TRBV2 and TRBJ1-1; TRBD1 is a possible D gene (6 bases). The ends were cut back, 5 bases at V and 5 bases at J, with 18 bases in the middle. The CDR3 runs to 15 residues. Germline-derived CDR1 and CDR2 are SNHLY and FYNNEI. CDR3 coding DNA: TGTGCCAGCAGTTGGGCGGACAGCTTTGAGACTGAAGCTTTCTTT. Translated: CASSWADSFETEAFF.

This chain connects TRBV28 to TRBJ1-6; D is unresolved. Trimming pared 3 bases from V and 8 bases from J, leaving 11 bases between. Germline loops: CDR1 MDHEN, CDR2 SYDVKM. This CDR3 region has 14 residues. The CDR3 nucleotides are TGTGCCAGCAGTTTCTGGGCGGATTATTCACCCCTCCACTTT. This encodes CASSFWADYSPLHF.

This clone was seen a single time. The chain is built from TRBV2 and TRBJ1-2; D not certain. The germline gives CDR1 SNHLY, CDR2 FYNNEI. V was clipped by 6 bases and J by 8 bases, with 10 bases between them. CDR3 length equals 11 residues. CDR3 residues: CASRGLRGYTF. The CDR3 coding sequence is TGTGCCAGCAGAGGCCTCAGGGGCTACACCTTC. The full variable domain, completed using reference TRBV2 and TRBJ1-2, is EPEVTQTPSHQVTQMGQEVILRCVPISNHLYFYWYRQILGQKVEFLVSFYNNEISEKSEIFDDQFSVERPDGSNFTLKIRSTKLEDSAMYFCASRGLRGYTFGSGTRLTVV.

This clone has a handful of counts. This rearrangement joins TRBV5-4 to TRBJ2-2; D ambiguous. The length of the CDR3 is 14 residues. V shed 0 bases and J shed 1 base, with 4 bases lying between them. Germline V gene data show CDR1 as SGHNT and CDR2 as YYREEE (reference sequence). CDR3 region: CASSLALNTGELFF. In DNA form, the CDR3 reads TGTGCCAGCAGCTTGGCACTGAACACCGGGGAGCTGTTTTTT.

The genes are TRBV14 and TRBJ2-7, with D perhaps given as TRBD1 or TRBD2 (6 bases each). The CDR3 contains 15 residues. CDR1 is SGHDN, CDR2 FVKESK, per germline. V lost 4 bases and J lost 5, with 18 bases in between. Here the CDR3 reads CASSPTGGLSHEQYF. The CDR3 DNA reads as TGTGCCAGCAGCCCGACCGGGGGCCTTTCCCACGAGCAGTACTTC.

This chain's CDR3 is CASNPTGSKSTEQYF. The DNA for the CDR3 is TGTGCCAGCAATCCCACCGGGAGCAAATCGACCGAGCAGTACTTC. The rearrangement uses TRBV6-5 and TRBJ2-7; D may be TRBD2 (6 bases). Germline V gives CDR1 MNHEY, CDR2 SVGAGI. The V end lost 7 bases, the J end lost 6 bases, and 22 bases lay between the germline ends. The CDR3 runs to 15 residues.

The chain carries TRBV10-3 and TRBJ2-1, with TRBD1 as a possible D gene (5 bases). Trimming left V 3 bases short and J 8 bases short, with 17 bases between. The CDR3 length is 15 residues. Germline CDR1 reads ENHRY; CDR2 reads SYGVKD. The CDR3 DNA follows: TGTGCCATCAGTGATCAAAGGGGTAGTGCGTATGAGCAGTTCTTC. Its translation is CAISDQRGSAYEQFF.

The chain is built from TRBV10-2 and TRBJ2-7; D perhaps matches TRBD2 (6 bases). From germline, CDR1 is WSHSY and CDR2 SAAADI. The CDR3 runs 15 residues. Trimming shortened V by 5 bases and J by 3 bases, and 17 bases separated the two germline ends. CDR3 in DNA: TGCGCCAGCAGTCCCCGGGAGCGGGTAAACTACGAGCAGTACTTC. Translation: CASSPRERVNYEQYF.

The chain combines TRBV7-9 with TRBJ2-7, with TRBD2 as a possible D gene (7 bases). The CDR3 consists of 13 residues. CDR1 is SEHNR, CDR2 FQNEAQ, per germline (reference sequence). V lost 4 bases and J lost 3, with 10 bases in between. CDR3 region: CASSSGGSYEQYF. The CDR3 DNA reads TGTGCCAGCAGCTCGGGGGGCAGCTACGAGCAGTACTTC.

The V call is TRBV27, the J call TRBJ2-7; TRBD1 agrees at 10 bases. V lost 5 bases and J lost 5; bases outside the gene matches: 15. Germline V gene sequence: CDR1 MNHEY, CDR2 SMNVEV (reference sequence). The CDR3 is 17 amino acids. The CDR3 here is CASSPRPGTGVIHEQYF. The CDR3 DNA follows: TGTGCCAGCAGTCCGCGTCCCGGGACAGGGGTTATCCACGAGCAGTACTTC.

This clone occurred once. This chain uses TRBV5-6 with TRBJ2-7, with 12 bases that match TRBD2. CDR1 SGHDT and CDR2 YYEEEE come from the germline V gene. The CDR3 sequence is 15 residues long. J was trimmed by 4 bases and V by 4 bases; bases with no gene match: 6. This chain's CDR3 is CASSLLAGGNYEQYF. CDR3 DNA sequence: TGTGCCAGCAGCCTACTAGCGGGGGGAAATTACGAGCAGTACTTC.

The V gene is TRBV9, the J gene TRBJ2-7; D is perhaps TRBD2 (6 bases). With 0 bases removed from V and 2 bases from J, the gap between germline ends came to 12 bases. The CDR3 extends over 15 amino acids. Germline V gene data show CDR1 as SGDLS and CDR2 as YYNGEE. CDR3 region: CASSVASEETYEQYF. For the CDR3, the DNA is TGTGCCAGCAGCGTAGCTAGCGAAGAAACCTACGAGCAGTACTTC.

This rearrangement joins TRBV7-9 to TRBJ1-1; D is ambiguous. Trimming took off 0 bases at V and 7 bases at J, with 9 bases between the two ends. This CDR3 has 13 residues. CDR1 and CDR2 from the germline V gene are SEHNR and FQNEAQ (reference sequence). For the CDR3, the DNA is TGTGCCAGCAGCTTAGCGTGGTCTTTTGAAGCTTTCTTT. Translating gives CASSLAWSFEAFF.

The CDR3: CASSSQGRTEAFF. The CDR3 DNA reads as TGTGCCAGCAGTTCGCAGGGGCGCACTGAAGCTTTCTTT. The chain has TRBV27 and TRBJ1-1; D possibly corresponds to TRBD1 (6 bases). The germline V gene has CDR1 MNHEY and CDR2 SMNVEV (reference sequence). V was pared by 4 bases and J by 4 bases, with 10 bases between. The CDR3 covers 13 residues.

V is TRBV7-8 and J is TRBJ2-7; weak D call: TRBD1 (6 bases). The germline V gene encodes CDR1 SGHVS and CDR2 FQNEAQ. V gave up 5 bases and J gave up 5 bases, with 13 bases separating them. The CDR3 is 13 residues long. The DNA of the CDR3 is TGTGCCAGCAGCCTTATACAGGGCCACGAGCAGTACTTC. It is translated as CASSLIQGHEQYF.

This clone was observed a few times. The chain joins TRBV14 to TRBJ2-7; D is possibly TRBD2 (6 bases). V was cut by 1 base and J by 7 bases, with 14 bases left in between. This CDR3 region has 14 residues. CDR1 is SGHDN, CDR2 FVKESK, per germline. The CDR3: CASSQVGTGGEQYF. CDR3 nucleotide sequence: TGTGCCAGCAGCCAAGTAGGCACCGGAGGGGAGCAGTACTTC.

In DNA, the CDR3 is TGTGCCAGCACCACCCCTGGAGCCGGGGAGCTGTTTTTT. Its translation is CASTTPGAGELFF. V usage is TRBV6-5 and J usage is TRBJ2-2; D remains ambiguous. This CDR3 is 13 amino acids long. Looked up from germline, CDR1 is MNHEY and CDR2 is SVGAGI. The V gene lost 7 bases and the J gene lost 6 bases, with 12 bases spanning the gap.